A single T cell receptor beta chain is shown here with its context. The antigen is not known. This record comes from a study of T cell responses to AZD1222 COVID-19 vaccine. Study outcomes and limitations: Breadth and depth of Spike-specific TCRs rose after two AZD1222 doses.

V was pared by 3 bases and J by 3 bases, with 15 bases between. This CDR3 is 14 amino acids long. The germline V gene has CDR1 DFQATT and CDR2 SNEGSKA (reference sequence). Libraries were prepared by immunoSEQ multiplex PCR; TCRdb keeps only in-frame clonotypes and omits some of them. The table records 90,000 to 100,000 clones, roughly 85% of them present only once. The material sequenced was peripheral blood, taken 28 days after the second AZD1222 dose. The sequence came from an adult who received the AZD1222 COVID-19 vaccine. The chain has TRBV20-1 and TRBJ2-7, with D uncertain. CDR3 DNA: TGCAGTGCTAGTAGCCCTATTCATTTCTACGAGCAGTACTTC. Its protein is CSASSPIHFYEQYF.